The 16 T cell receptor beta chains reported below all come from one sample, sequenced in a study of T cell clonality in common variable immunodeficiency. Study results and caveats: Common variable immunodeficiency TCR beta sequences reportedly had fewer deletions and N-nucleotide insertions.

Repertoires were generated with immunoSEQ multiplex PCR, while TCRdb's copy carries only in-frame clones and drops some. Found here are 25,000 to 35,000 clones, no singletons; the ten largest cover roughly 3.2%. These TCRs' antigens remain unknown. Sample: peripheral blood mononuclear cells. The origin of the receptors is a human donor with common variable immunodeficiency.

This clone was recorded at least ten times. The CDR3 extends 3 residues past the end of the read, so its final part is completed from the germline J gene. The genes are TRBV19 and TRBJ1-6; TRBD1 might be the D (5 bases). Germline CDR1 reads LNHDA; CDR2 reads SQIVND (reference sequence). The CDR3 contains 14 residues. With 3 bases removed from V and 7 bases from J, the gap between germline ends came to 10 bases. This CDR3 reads CASSITRANSPLHF. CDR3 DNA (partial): TGTGCCAGTAGTATCACCAGGGCGAATTCACCC.

CDR3 in amino acids: CASSLGLRGRAQETQYF. Incomplete CDR3 DNA: TGCGCCAGCAGCTTGGGGTTGAGGGGGAGGGCCCAAGAGACC. The chain recombines TRBV5-1 with TRBJ2-5; D is possibly TRBD2 (7 bases). The sequence runs out 3 residues before the end of the CDR3; the remainder is reconstructed from the germline J gene. Germline CDR1 and CDR2: SGHRS and YFSETQ. Trimming removed 0 bases from V and 1 base from J, with 16 bases in between. The CDR3 runs to 17 residues. Drawing the rest from reference TRBV5-1 and TRBJ2-5, the complete variable domain is KAGVTQTPRYLIKTRGQQVTLSCSPISGHRSVSWYQQTPGQGLQFLFEYFSETQRNKGNFPGRFSGRQFSNSRSEMNVSTLELGDSALYLCASSLGLRGRAQETQYFGPGTRLLVL.

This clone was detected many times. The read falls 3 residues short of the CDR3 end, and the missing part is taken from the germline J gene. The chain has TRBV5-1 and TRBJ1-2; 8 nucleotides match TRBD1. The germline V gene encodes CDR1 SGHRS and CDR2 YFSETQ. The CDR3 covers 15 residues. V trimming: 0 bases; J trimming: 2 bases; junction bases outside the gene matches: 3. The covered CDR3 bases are TGCGCCAGCAGCTTGGGGACAGGGAAGAACTATGGC. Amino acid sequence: CASSLGTGKNYG. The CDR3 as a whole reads CASSLGTGKNYGYTF.

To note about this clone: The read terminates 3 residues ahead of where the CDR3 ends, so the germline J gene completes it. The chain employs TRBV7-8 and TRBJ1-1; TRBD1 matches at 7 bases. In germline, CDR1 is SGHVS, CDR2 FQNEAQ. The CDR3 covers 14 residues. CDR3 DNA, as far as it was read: TGTGCCAGCAGCTTCGGACAGGCGATCGGAGGA. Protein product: CASSFGQAIGG. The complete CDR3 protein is CASSFGQAIGGAFF.

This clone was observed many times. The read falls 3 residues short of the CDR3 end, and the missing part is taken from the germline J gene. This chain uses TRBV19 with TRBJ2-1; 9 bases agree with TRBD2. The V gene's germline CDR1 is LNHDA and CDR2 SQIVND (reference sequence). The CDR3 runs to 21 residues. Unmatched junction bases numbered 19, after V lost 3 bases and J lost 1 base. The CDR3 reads CASSIGSLAGLFSSSYNEQFF. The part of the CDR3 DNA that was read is TGTGCCAGTAGTATTGGGAGTCTAGCGGGACTCTTTTCTTCGTCCTACAATGAG.

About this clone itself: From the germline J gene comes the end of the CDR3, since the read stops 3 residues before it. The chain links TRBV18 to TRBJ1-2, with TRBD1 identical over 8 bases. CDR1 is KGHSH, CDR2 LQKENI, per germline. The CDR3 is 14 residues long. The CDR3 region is CASSISDRAAGYTF. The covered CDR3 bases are TGTGCCAGCTCAATTTCGGACAGGGCGGCCGGC.

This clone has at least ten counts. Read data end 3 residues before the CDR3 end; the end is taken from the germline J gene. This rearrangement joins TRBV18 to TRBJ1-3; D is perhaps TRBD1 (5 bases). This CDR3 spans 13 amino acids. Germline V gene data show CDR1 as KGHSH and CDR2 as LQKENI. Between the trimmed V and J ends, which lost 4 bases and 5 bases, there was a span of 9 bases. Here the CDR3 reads CASSRDWRNTIYF. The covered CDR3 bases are TGTGCCAGCTCACGGGACTGGCGAAACACC.

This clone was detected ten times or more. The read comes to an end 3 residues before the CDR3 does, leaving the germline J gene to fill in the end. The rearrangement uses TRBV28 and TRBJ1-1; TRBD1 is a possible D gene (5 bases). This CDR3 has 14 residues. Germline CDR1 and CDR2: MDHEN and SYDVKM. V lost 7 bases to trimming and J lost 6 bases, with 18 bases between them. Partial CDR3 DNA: TGTGCCAGCACTCTGGGGGGTAGTTCGGCTGAA. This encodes CASTLGGSSAE. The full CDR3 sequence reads CASTLGGSSAEAFF.

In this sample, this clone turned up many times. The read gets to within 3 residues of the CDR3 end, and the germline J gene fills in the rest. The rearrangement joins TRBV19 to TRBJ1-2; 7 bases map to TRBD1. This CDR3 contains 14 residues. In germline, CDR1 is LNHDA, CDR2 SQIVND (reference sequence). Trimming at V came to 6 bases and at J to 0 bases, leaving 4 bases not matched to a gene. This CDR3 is CASRRDRANYGYTF. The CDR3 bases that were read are TGTGCCAGTAGACGAGACAGGGCTAACTATGGC. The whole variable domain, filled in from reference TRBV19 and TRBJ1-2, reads DGGITQSPKYLFRKEGQNVTLSCEQNLNHDAMYWYRQDPGQGLRLIYYSQIVNDFQKGDIAEGYSVSREKKESFPLTVTSAQKNPTAFYLCASRRDRANYGYTFGSGTRLTVV.

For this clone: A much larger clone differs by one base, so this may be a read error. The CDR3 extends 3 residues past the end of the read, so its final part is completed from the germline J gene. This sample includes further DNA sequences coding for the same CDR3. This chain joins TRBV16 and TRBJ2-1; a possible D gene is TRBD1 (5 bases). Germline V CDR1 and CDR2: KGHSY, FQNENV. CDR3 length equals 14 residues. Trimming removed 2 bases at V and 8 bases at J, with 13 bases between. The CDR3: CASSQVTGPDEQFF. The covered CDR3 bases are TGTGCCAGCAGCCAAGTAACAGGACCGGATGAG.

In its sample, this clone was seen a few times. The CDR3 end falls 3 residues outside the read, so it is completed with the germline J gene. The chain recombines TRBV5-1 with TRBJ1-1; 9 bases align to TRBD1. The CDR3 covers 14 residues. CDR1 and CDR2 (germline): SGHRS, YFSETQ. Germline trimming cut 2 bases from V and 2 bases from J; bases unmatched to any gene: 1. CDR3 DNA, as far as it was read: TGCGCCAGCAGCTTAACAGGGGGCAACACTGAA. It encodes CASSLTGGNTE. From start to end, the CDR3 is CASSLTGGNTEAFF.

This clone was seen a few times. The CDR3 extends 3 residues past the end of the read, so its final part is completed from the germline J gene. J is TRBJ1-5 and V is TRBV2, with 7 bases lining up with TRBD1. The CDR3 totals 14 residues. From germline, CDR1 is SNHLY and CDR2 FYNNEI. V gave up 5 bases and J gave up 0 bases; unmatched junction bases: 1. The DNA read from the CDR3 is TGTGCCAGCAGTCGACAGGGTAGCAATCAGCCC. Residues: CASSRQGSNQP. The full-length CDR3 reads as CASSRQGSNQPQHF.

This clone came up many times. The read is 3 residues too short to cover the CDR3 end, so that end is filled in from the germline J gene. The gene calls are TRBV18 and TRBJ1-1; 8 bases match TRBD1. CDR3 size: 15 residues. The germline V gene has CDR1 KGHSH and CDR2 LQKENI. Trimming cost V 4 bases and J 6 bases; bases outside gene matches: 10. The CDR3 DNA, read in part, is TGTGCCAGCTCACGAACAGGGGGTGAGGTGGCTGAA. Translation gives CASSRTGGEVAE. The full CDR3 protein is CASSRTGGEVAEAFF.

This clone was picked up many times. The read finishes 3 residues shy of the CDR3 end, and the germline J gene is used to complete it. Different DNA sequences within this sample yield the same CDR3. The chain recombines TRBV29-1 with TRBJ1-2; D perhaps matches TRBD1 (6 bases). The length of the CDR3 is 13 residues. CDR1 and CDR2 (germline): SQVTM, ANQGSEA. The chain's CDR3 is CSVERNRAVGYTF. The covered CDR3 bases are TGCAGCGTTGAGCGGAACAGGGCGGTCGGC.

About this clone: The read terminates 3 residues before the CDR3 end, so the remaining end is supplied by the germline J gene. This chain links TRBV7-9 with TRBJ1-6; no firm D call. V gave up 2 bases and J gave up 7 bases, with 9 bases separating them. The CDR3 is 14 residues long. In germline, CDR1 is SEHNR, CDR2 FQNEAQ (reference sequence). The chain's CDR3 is CASSLSPKNSPLHF. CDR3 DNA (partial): TGTGCCAGCAGCTTAAGCCCCAAGAATTCACCC.

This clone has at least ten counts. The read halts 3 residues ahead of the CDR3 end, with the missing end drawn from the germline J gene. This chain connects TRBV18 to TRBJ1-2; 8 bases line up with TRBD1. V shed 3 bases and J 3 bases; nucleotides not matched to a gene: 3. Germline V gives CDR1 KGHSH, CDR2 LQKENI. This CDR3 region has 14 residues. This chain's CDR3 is CASSPTDRDYGYTF. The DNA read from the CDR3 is TGTGCCAGCTCACCTACGGACAGGGACTATGGC.